One and the same sample provided the 20 T cell receptor beta chains below, sequenced in a study of T-cell memory formation after mild COVID-19. TCRdb reprocessed the 5' RACE reads with MiXCR, giving one entry per CDR3 protein. The data show under 550,000 distinct CDR3 sequences, 15% to 20% seen once. The sequenced sample consisted of PBMCs or a T cell subset sorted from them (not recorded which). These TCRs come from an adult woman who had mild COVID-19 (a few samples of this study predate the infection). Cell type and time point are not known.

The rearrangement joins TRBV5-4 to TRBJ2-2, with D tentatively TRBD1 or TRBD2 (5 bases each). The germline gives CDR1 SGHNT, CDR2 YYREEE (reference sequence). The ends were cut back, 10 bases at V and 0 bases at J, with 13 bases in the middle. This CDR3 is 14 amino acids long. CDR3 loop: CAAERGTNTGELFF. CDR3 coding DNA: TGTGCCGCCGAGAGGGGTACGAACACCGGGGAGCTGTTTTTT.

The V and J genes are TRBV5-5 and TRBJ2-7, with D perhaps matching TRBD2 (6 bases). V lost 0 bases, J lost 3 bases, and 10 bases lay in between. The CDR3 covers 14 residues. CDR1 and CDR2 from the germline V gene are SGHKS and YYEKEE (reference sequence). CDR3 DNA sequence: TGTGCCAGCAGCTTGGCGGGAGTACACTACGAGCAGTACTTC. This gives the protein CASSLAGVHYEQYF.

J is TRBJ2-5 and V is TRBV20-1; D could derive from TRBD1 or TRBD2 (5 bases each). Germline loops: CDR1 DFQATT, CDR2 SNEGSKA (reference sequence). CDR3 length equals 15 residues. V lost 1 base and J 2 bases, leaving 14 bases between the germline ends. The CDR3 sequence: CSARGGRQIQETQYF. The CDR3 nucleotides read TGCAGTGCTAGAGGGGGGAGACAGATTCAAGAGACCCAGTACTTC.

This chain connects TRBV6-5 to TRBJ2-1; 8 nucleotides line up with TRBD2. V shed 6 bases, J shed 7 bases, and the junction held 2 bases outside the gene matches. This CDR3 comprises 12 residues. Germline V lookup: CDR1 MNHEY, CDR2 SVGAGI. CDR3 sequence: CASRGLVNEQFF. The CDR3 nucleotides are TGTGCCAGCAGGGGACTAGTGAATGAGCAGTTCTTC.

This clonotype was seen a handful of times. The chain employs TRBV5-1 and TRBJ2-7; possible D gene TRBD2, 6 bases. Trimming took 0 bases from V and 7 from J, leaving 17 bases between them. The CDR3 has 15 amino acids. Germline-derived CDR1 and CDR2 are SGHRS and YFSETQ. The CDR3 protein is CASSLDRAGTGEQYF. CDR3 DNA: TGCGCCAGCAGCTTGGATAGGGCGGGGACGGGAGAGCAGTACTTC.

V is TRBV10-3 and J is TRBJ2-7; D may be TRBD1 (6 bases). Between the trimmed V and J ends, which lost 0 bases and 4 bases, there was a span of 13 bases. CDR1 is ENHRY, CDR2 SYGVKD, per germline. The CDR3 length is 15 residues. CDR3 in DNA: TGTGCCATCAGTGAGTCGAAACAGGGTGGGTACGAGCAGTACTTC. Translating gives CAISESKQGGYEQYF.

The genes are TRBV14 and TRBJ1-1; D perhaps matches TRBD1 (6 bases). This CDR3 region has 15 residues. V was shortened by 3 bases and J by 6 bases, with 17 bases between the two germline ends. Germline V gene lookup returns CDR1 SGHDN and CDR2 FVKESK. The CDR3 loop is CASSHKQGHPAEAFF. The CDR3 nucleotides read TGTGCCAGCAGCCACAAACAGGGCCATCCGGCTGAAGCTTTCTTT. The full variable domain, its missing parts supplied by reference TRBV14 and TRBJ1-1, is EAGVTQFPSHSVIEKGQTVTLRCDPISGHDNLYWYRRVMGKEIKFLLHFVKESKQDESGMPNNRFLAERTGGTYSTLKVQPAELEDSGVYFCASSHKQGHPAEAFFGQGTRLTVV.

This clonotype was recorded a few times. The chain has TRBV9 and TRBJ2-2; maybe TRBD1 (5 bases). Germline V CDR1 and CDR2: SGDLS, YYNGEE. The CDR3 contains 14 residues. V was cut by 3 bases and J by 7 bases, with 13 bases left in between. The CDR3 coding sequence is TGTGCCAGCAGCGCCCAGGGAATCGGCGGGGAGCTGTTTTTT. It codes for CASSAQGIGGELFF.

The chain employs TRBV5-1 and TRBJ1-4; possibly TRBD1 for D (6 bases). Per germline, CDR1 SGHRS and CDR2 YFSETQ. The CDR3 is 15 residues long. Trimming stripped 4 bases from V and 8 bases from J, with 18 bases between. As DNA, the CDR3 is TGCGCCAGCAGCCCCTCGGGGGCCCGGGGAGAAAAACTGTTTTTT. Its protein product is CASSPSGARGEKLFF.

This clonotype was seen a few times. The rearrangement uses TRBV12-3 or TRBV12-4 and TRBJ1-3; weak D call: TRBD1 (5 bases). This CDR3 has 15 amino acids. Trimming stripped 5 bases from V and 0 bases from J, with 11 bases between. CDR3 sequence (DNA): TGTGCCAGCAGTATCAGACAGTTCTCTGGAAACACCATATATTTT. It yields the protein CASSIRQFSGNTIYF.

This clonotype was detected a few times. The chain joins TRBV3-1 to TRBJ2-7, with a weak D call TRBD1 (6 bases). The CDR3 is 12 residues long. CDR1 LGHDT and CDR2 YNNKEL come from the germline V gene (reference sequence). Trimming removed 0 bases from V and 11 bases from J, with 11 bases in between. The CDR3 reads CASSQDRNREYF. CDR3 bases: TGTGCCAGCAGCCAAGACAGGAACAGGGAGTACTTC.

The chain recombines TRBV6-2 or TRBV6-3 with TRBJ1-2; the D gene is possibly TRBD1 (6 bases). Germline CDR1 reads MNHEY; CDR2 reads SVGEGT. The V gene lost 5 bases and the J gene lost 8 bases, with 12 bases spanning the gap. This CDR3 is 12 amino acids long. The CDR3 DNA sequence: TGTGCCAGCAGTCAACAGGGCTGGGGCTACACCTTC. Protein sequence: CASSQQGWGYTF.

J is TRBJ2-7 and V is TRBV15; unclear D gene. Trimming pared 1 base from V and 3 bases from J, leaving 7 bases between. Germline CDR1 reads LNHNV; CDR2 reads YYDKDF (reference sequence). The CDR3 runs 13 residues. The CDR3 DNA is TGTGCCACCAGCAGAGGAGAGGACTACGAGCAGTACTTC. Its protein is CATSRGEDYEQYF. The full variable domain, in which reference TRBV15 and TRBJ2-7 provide the parts outside the CDR3, is DAMVIQNPRYQVTQFGKPVTLSCSQTLNHNVMYWYQQKSSQAPKLLFHYYDKDFNNEADTPDNFQSRRPNTSFCFLDIRSPGLGDTAMYLCATSRGEDYEQYFGPGTRLTVT.

The table lists this clonotype with many counts. The V gene is TRBV7-2, the J gene TRBJ2-1; D is unresolved. The germline gives CDR1 SGHTA, CDR2 FQGNSA. Trimming shortened V by 1 base and J by 7 bases, and 8 bases separated the two germline ends. This CDR3 spans 13 amino acids. In DNA form, the CDR3 reads TGTGCCAGCAGCTTAGAAGTGAGGAATGAGCAGTTCTTC. Translating gives CASSLEVRNEQFF.

This clonotype was picked up a small number of times. This chain joins TRBV24-1 and TRBJ2-1; D gene ambiguous. Germline V gives CDR1 KGHDR, CDR2 SFDVKD. This CDR3 is built from 18 residues. With 1 base removed from V and 5 bases from J, the gap between germline ends came to 20 bases. CDR3 sequence (DNA): TGTGCCACCAGTGATTTTGTAACGCGGCCCGCAACACACAATGAGCAGTTCTTC. Its translation: CATSDFVTRPATHNEQFF.

This clonotype came up many times. The V gene is TRBV24-1, the J gene TRBJ2-2, with D unresolved. V was clipped by 5 bases and J by 2 bases, with 11 bases between them. The germline gives CDR1 KGHDR, CDR2 SFDVKD. This CDR3 spans 15 amino acids. CDR3 residues: CATSALDGNTGELFF. The CDR3 DNA follows: TGTGCCACCAGTGCTCTGGACGGAAACACCGGGGAGCTGTTTTTT.

V gene TRBV3-1 combines with J gene TRBJ1-2; 10 bases map to TRBD1. After removal of 3 bases from V and 4 bases from J, the junction contained 2 bases not matched to a gene. Germline CDR1 LGHDT, CDR2 YNNKEL (reference sequence). This CDR3 is built from 14 residues. The CDR3 DNA is TGTGCCAGCAGCCAGGGACAGGGGCTCTATGGCTACACCTTC. Protein product: CASSQGQGLYGYTF.

Many counts were recorded for this clonotype. The chain links TRBV27 to TRBJ2-3; D remains ambiguous. From germline, CDR1 is MNHEY and CDR2 SMNVEV (reference sequence). Between the trimmed V and J ends, which lost 3 bases and 0 bases, there was a span of 10 bases. This CDR3 has 15 residues. CDR3 DNA: TGTGCCAGCAGTTTTTCGAGAAGAAGCACAGATACGCAGTATTTT. Encoded protein: CASSFSRRSTDTQYF.

This clonotype came up a few times. This chain uses TRBV9 with TRBJ2-7; 7 bases align to TRBD1. CDR1 and CDR2 (germline): SGDLS, YYNGEE. The CDR3 contains 14 residues. Trimming at V came to 4 bases and at J to 6 bases, leaving 10 bases not matched to a gene. CDR3 region: CASSFSYRGSEQYF. The CDR3 coding sequence is TGTGCCAGCAGCTTCTCCTACAGGGGATCCGAGCAGTACTTC.

The chain couples TRBV13 to TRBJ2-1, with D perhaps matching TRBD2 (6 bases). Between the trimmed V and J ends, which lost 0 bases and 3 bases, there was a span of 9 bases. CDR1 is PRHDT and CDR2 is FYEKMQ in the germline V gene (reference sequence). The CDR3 runs 15 residues. CDR3 loop: CASSLGTAGYNEQFF. CDR3 bases: TGTGCCAGCAGCTTAGGGACAGCGGGCTACAATGAGCAGTTCTTC.